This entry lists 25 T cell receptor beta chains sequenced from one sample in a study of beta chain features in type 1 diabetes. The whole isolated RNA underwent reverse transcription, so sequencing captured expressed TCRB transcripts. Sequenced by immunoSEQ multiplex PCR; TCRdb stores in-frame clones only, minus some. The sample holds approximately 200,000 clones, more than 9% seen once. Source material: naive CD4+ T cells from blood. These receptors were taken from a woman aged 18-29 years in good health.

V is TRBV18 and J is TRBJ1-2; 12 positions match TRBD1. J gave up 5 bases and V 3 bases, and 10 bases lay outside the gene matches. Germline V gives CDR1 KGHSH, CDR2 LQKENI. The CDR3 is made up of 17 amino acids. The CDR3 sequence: CASSPSWDRGREYGYTF. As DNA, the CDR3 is TGTGCCAGCTCACCGTCCTGGGACAGGGGGCGAGAATATGGCTACACCTTC.

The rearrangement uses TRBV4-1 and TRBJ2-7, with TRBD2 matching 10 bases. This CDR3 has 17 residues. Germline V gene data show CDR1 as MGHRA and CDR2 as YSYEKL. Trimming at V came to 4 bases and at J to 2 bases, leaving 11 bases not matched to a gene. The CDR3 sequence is CASSPWGSGRNAYEQYF. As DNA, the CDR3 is TGCGCCAGCAGCCCTTGGGGTAGCGGGAGGAACGCCTACGAGCAGTACTTC.

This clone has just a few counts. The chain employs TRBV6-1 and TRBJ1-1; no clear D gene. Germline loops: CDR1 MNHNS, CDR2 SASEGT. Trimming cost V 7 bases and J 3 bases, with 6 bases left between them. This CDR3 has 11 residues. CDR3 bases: TGTGCCAGCAAGTGGCACACTGAAGCTTTCTTT. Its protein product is CASKWHTEAFF.

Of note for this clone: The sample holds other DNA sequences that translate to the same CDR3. Here the CDR3 reads CASRESGTQYF. The DNA of the CDR3 is TGTGCCAGCAGGGAGTCCGGGACCCAGTACTTC. This chain uses TRBV6-1 with TRBJ2-5; D gene uncertain. V lost 6 bases, J lost 7 bases, and 9 bases lay in between. Per the germline V gene, CDR1 is MNHNS and CDR2 is SASEGT. The CDR3 runs to 11 residues.

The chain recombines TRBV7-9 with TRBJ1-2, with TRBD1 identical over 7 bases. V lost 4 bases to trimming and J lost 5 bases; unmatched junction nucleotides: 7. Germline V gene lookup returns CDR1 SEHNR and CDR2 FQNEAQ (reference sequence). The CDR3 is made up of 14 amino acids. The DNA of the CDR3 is TGTGCCAGCAGCTACCACGACAGGGTATATGGCTACACCTTC. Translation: CASSYHDRVYGYTF.

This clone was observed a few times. CDR3 sequence (DNA): TGTGCCAGCAGCTTCCAGGGAACGGGAGCTAATGAAAAACTGTTTTTT. Translated: CASSFQGTGANEKLFF. This chain links TRBV5-5 with TRBJ1-4; a weak D match, TRBD1 (5 bases). Trimming removed 2 bases from V and 3 bases from J, with 14 bases in between. The CDR3 runs 16 residues. Germline CDR1 SGHKS, CDR2 YYEKEE (reference sequence).

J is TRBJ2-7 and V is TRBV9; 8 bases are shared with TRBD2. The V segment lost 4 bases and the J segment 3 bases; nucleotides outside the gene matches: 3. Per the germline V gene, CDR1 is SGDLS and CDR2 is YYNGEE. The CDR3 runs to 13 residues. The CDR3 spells CASSIGTSYEQYF. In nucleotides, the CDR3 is TGTGCCAGCAGCATTGGGACTAGCTACGAGCAGTACTTC. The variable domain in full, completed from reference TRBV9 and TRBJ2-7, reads DSGVTQTPKHLITATGQRVTLRCSPRSGDLSVYWYQQSLDQGLQFLIQYYNGEERAKGNILERFSAQQFPDLHSELNLSSLELGDSALYFCASSIGTSYEQYFGPGTRLTVT.

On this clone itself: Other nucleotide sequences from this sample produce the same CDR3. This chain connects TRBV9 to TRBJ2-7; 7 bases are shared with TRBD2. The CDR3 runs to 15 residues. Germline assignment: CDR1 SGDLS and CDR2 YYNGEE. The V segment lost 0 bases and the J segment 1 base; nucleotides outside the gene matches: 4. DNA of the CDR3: TGTGCCAGCAGCGTAGGAGGTAGCGGGTCCTACGAGCAGTACTTC. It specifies CASSVGGSGSYEQYF.

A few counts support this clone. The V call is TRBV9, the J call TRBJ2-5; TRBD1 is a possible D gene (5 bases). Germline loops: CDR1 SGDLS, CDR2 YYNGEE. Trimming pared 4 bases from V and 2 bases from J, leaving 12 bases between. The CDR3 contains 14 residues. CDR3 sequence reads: CASSPRTLQETQYF. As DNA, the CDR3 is TGTGCCAGCAGCCCCCGGACACTACAAGAGACCCAGTACTTC.

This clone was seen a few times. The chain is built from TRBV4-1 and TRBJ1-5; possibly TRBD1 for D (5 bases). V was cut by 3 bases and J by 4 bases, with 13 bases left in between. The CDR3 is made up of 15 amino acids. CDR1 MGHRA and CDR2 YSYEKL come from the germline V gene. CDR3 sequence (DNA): TGCGCCAGCAGCCAGGCCGGGACTAAAAATCAGCCCCAGCATTTT. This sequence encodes CASSQAGTKNQPQHF.

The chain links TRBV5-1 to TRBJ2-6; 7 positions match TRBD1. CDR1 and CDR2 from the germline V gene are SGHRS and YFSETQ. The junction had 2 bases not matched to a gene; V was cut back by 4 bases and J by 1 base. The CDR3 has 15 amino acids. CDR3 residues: CASSPGQSGANVLTF. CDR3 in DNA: TGCGCCAGCAGCCCGGGACAGTCTGGGGCCAACGTCCTGACTTTC.

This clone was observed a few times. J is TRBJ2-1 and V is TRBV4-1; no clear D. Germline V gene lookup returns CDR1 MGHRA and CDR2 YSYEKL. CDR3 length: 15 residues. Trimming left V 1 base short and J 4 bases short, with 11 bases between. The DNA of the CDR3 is TGCGCCAGCAGCCAAGTCGGCGGCCGGTACAATGAGCAGTTCTTC. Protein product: CASSQVGGRYNEQFF.

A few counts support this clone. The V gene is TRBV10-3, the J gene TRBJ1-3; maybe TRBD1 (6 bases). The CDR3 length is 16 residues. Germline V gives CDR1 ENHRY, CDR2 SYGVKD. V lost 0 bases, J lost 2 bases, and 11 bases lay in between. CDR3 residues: CAISESRQAAGNTIYF. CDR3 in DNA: TGTGCCATCAGTGAGTCCCGACAGGCGGCTGGAAACACCATATATTTT.

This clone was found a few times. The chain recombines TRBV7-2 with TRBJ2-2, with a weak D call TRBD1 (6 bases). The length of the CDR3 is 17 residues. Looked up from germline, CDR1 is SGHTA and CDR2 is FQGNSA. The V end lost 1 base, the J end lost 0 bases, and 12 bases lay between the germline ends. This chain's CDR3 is CASSLGRGQANTGELFF. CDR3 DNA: TGTGCCAGCAGCTTAGGCAGGGGCCAGGCGAACACCGGGGAGCTGTTTTTT.

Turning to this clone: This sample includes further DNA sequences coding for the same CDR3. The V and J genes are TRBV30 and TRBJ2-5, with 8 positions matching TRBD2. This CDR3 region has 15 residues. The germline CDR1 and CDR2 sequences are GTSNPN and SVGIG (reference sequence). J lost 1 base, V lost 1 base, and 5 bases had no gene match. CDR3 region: CAWSGVAGIQETQYF. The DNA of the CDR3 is TGTGCCTGGAGTGGGGTAGCGGGGATCCAAGAGACCCAGTACTTC. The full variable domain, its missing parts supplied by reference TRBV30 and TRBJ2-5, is SQTIHQWPATLVQPVGSPLSLECTVEGTSNPNLYWYRQAAGRGLQLLFYSVGIGQISSEVPQNLSASRPQDRQFILSSKKLLLSDSGFYLCAWSGVAGIQETQYFGPGTRLLVL.

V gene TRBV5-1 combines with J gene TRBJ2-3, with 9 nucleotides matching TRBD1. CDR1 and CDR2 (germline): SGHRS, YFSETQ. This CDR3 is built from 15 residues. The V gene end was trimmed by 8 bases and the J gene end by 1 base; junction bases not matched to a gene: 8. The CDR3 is CARRRGDRGTDTQYF. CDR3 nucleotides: TGCGCCAGAAGACGCGGGGACAGGGGCACAGATACGCAGTATTTT.

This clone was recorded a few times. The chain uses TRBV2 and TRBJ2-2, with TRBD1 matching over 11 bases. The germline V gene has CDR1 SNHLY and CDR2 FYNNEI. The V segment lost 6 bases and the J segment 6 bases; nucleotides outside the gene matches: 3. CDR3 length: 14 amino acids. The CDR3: CASSGGQGAGELFF. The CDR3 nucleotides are TGTGCCAGCAGCGGGGGACAGGGGGCCGGGGAGCTGTTTTTT.

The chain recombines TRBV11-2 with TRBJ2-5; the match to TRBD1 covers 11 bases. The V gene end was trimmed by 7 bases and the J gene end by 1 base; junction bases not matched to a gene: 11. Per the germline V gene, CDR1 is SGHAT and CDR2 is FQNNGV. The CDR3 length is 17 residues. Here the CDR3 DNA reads TGTGCCAGCACCGCCTTTGGACAGGGGGCTAGCCAAGAGACCCAGTACTTC. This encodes CASTAFGQGASQETQYF.

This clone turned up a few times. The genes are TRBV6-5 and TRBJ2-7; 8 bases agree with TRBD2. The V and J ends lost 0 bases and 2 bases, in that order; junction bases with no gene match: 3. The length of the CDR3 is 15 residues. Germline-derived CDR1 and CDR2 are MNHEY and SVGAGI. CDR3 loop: CASSYSTGGTYEQYF. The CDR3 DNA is TGTGCCAGCAGTTACTCGACGGGGGGGACCTACGAGCAGTACTTC.

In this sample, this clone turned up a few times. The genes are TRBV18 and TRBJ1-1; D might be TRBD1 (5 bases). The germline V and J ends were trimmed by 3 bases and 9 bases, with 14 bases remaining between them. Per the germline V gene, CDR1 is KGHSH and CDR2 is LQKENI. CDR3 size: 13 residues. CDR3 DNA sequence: TGTGCCAGCTCACCGCGTGACAGTTACAAAGCTTTCTTT. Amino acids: CASSPRDSYKAFF.

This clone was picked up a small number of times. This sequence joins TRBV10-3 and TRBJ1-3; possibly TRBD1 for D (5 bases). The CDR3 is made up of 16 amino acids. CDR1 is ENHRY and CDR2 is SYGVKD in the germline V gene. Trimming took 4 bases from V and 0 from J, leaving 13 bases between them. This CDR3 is CAISGTQGSSGNTIYF. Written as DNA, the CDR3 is TGTGCCATCAGTGGGACCCAGGGCAGCTCTGGAAACACCATATATTTT.

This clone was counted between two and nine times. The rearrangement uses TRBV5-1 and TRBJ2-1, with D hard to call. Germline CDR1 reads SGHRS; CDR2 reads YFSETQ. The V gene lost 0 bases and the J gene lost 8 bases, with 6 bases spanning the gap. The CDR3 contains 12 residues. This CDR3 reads CASSLVSYEQFF. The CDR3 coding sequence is TGCGCCAGCAGCTTGGTTAGCTATGAGCAGTTCTTC.

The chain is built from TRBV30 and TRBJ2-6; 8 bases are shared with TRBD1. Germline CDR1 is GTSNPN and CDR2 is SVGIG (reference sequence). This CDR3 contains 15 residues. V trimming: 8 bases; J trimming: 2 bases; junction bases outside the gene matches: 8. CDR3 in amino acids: CARLTGGPGANVLTF. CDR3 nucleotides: TGTGCCCGGCTTACAGGGGGTCCTGGGGCCAACGTCCTGACTTTC.

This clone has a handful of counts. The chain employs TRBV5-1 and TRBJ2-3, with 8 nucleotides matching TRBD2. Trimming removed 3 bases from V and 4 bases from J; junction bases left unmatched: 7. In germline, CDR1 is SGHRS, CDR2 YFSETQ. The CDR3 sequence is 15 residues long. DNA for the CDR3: TGCGCCAGCAGCTCCGTGTCTAGCGGGTCAGATACGCAGTATTTT. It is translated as CASSSVSSGSDTQYF.

CDR3 protein: CASSSRTGTLEQYF. Written as DNA, the CDR3 is TGTGCCAGCAGCTCCCGGACAGGGACTCTCGAGCAGTACTTC. The chain links TRBV7-8 to TRBJ2-7; 8 nucleotides agree with TRBD1. This CDR3 is built from 14 residues. CDR1 SGHVS and CDR2 FQNEAQ come from the germline V gene. V was clipped by 4 bases and J by 6 bases; unmatched bases: 8. Drawing the rest from reference TRBV7-8 and TRBJ2-7, the complete variable domain is GAGVSQSPRYKVAKRGQDVALRCDPISGHVSLFWYQQALGQGPEFLTYFQNEAQLDKSGLPSDRFFAERPEGSVSTLKIQRTQQEDSAVYLCASSSRTGTLEQYFGPGTRLTVT.